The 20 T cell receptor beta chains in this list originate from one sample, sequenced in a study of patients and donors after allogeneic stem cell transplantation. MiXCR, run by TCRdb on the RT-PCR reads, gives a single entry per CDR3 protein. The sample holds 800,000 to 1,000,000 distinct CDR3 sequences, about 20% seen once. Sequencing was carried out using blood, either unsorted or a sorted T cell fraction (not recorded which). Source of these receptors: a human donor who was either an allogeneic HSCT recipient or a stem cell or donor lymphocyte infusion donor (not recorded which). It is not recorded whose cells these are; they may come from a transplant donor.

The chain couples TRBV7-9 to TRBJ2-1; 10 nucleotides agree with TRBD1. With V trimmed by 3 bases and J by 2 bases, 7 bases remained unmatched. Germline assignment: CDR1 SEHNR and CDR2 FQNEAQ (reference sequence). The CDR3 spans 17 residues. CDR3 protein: CASSFGQTGGAYNEQFF. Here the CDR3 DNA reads TGTGCCAGCAGCTTCGGTCAGACAGGGGGCGCCTACAATGAGCAGTTCTTC.

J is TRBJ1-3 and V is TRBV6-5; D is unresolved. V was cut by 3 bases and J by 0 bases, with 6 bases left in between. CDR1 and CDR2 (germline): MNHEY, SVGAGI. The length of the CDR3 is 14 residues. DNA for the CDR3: TGTGCCAGCAGTTATGAGAGCTCTGGAAACACCATATATTTT. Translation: CASSYESSGNTIYF.

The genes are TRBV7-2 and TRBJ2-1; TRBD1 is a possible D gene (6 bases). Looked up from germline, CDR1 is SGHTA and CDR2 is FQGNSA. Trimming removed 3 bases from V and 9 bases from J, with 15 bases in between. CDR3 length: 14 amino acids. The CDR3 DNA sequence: TGTGCCAGCAGCTTGTCTCCAGGGGATGGTGAGCAGTTCTTC. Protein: CASSLSPGDGEQFF.

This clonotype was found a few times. Here the CDR3 DNA reads TGCGCCAGCAGCCTTTCCGAGGGGGGAAACACCATATATTTT. As protein: CASSLSEGGNTIYF. The rearrangement joins TRBV4-3 to TRBJ1-3; possible D gene TRBD1, 5 bases. With 4 bases removed from V and 4 bases from J, the gap between germline ends came to 11 bases. Per germline, CDR1 LGHNA and CDR2 YSLEER. The length of the CDR3 is 14 residues.

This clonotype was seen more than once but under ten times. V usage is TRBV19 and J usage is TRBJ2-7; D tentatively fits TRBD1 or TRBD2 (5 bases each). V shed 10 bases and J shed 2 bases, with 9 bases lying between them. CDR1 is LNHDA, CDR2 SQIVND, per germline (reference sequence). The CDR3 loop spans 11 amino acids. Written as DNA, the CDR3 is TGTGCCACCGGGGCCACCTACGAGCAGTACTTC. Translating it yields CATGATYEQYF.

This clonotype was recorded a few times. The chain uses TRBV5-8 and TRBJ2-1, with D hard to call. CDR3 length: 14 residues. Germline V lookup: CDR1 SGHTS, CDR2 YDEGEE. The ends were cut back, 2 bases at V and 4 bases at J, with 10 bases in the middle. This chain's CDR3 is CASSFETEYNEQFF. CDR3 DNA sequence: TGTGCCAGCAGCTTTGAAACAGAATACAATGAGCAGTTCTTC.

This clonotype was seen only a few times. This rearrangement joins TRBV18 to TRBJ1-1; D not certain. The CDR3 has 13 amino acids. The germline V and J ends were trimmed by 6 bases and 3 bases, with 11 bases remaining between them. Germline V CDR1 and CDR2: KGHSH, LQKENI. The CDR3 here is CASSRGSDTEAFF. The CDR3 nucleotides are TGTGCCAGCTCTCGGGGTAGCGACACTGAAGCTTTCTTT.

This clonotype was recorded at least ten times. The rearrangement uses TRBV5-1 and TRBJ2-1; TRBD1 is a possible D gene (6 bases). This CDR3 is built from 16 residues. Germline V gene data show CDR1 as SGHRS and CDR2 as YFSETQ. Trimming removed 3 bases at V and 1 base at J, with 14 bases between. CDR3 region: CASSSGTTPSYNEQFF. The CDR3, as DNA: TGCGCCAGCAGCTCCGGGACAACTCCTTCCTACAATGAGCAGTTCTTC.

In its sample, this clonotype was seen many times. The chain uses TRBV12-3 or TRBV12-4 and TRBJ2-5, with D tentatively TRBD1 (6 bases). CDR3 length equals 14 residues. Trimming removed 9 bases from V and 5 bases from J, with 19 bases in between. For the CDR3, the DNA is TGTGCCAGTAGAAACTCAGGGGTGTTGGAGACCCAGTACTTC. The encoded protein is CASRNSGVLETQYF.

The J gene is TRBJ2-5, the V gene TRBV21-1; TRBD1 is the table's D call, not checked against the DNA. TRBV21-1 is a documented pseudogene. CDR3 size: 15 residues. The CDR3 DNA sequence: TGTGCCAGCAGCCCCCTGCGACGGCTACAAGAGACCCAGTACTTC. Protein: CASSPLRRLQETQYF.

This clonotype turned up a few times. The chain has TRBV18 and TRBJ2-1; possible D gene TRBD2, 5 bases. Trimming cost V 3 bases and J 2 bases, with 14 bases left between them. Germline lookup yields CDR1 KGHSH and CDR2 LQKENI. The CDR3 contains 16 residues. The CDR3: CASSPLAAIPYNEQFF. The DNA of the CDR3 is TGTGCCAGCTCACCCCTAGCAGCCATCCCCTACAATGAGCAGTTCTTC.

The chain's CDR3 is CASSLGQGASSVVAFF. The CDR3 DNA follows: TGTGCCAGCAGCTTAGGACAGGGGGCGTCATCAGTTGTAGCTTTCTTT. The chain combines TRBV7-2 with TRBJ1-1; 10 nucleotides agree with TRBD1. Trimming took 1 base from V and 10 from J; bases not matched to a gene: 12. The CDR3 runs 16 residues. Germline CDR1 SGHTA, CDR2 FQGNSA.

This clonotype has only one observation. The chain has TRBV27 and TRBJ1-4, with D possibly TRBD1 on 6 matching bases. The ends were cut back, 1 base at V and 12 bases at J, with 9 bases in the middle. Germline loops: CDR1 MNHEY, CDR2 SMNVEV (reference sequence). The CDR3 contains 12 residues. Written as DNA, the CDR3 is TGTGCCAGCAGTTTATTGGGGGGGCAACTGTTTTTT. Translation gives CASSLLGGQLFF. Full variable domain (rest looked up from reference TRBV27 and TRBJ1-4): EAQVTQNPRYLITVTGKKLTVTCSQNMNHEYMSWYRQDPGLGLRQIYYSMNVEVTDKGDVPEGYKVSRKEKRNFPLILESPSPNQTSLYFCASSLLGGQLFFGSGTQLSVL.

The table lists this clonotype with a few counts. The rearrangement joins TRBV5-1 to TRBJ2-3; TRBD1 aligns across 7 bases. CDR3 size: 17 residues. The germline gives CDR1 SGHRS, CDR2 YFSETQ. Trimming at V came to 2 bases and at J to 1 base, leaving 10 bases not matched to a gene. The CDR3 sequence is CASSLDTGALGTDTQYF. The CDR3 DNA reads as TGCGCCAGCAGCTTAGACACAGGGGCCCTCGGCACAGATACGCAGTATTTT.

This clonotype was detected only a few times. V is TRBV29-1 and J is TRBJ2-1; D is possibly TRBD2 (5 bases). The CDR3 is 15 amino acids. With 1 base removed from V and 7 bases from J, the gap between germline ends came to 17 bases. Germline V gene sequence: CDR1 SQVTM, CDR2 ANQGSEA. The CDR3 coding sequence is TGCAGCGTTGAAGGGGCTAGCCCCCTTCTGAATGAGCAGTTCTTC. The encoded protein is CSVEGASPLLNEQFF.

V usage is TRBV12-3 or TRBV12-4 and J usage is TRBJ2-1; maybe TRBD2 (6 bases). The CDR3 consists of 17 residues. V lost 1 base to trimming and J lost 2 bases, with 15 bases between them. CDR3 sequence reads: CASSLGGGIATYNEQFF. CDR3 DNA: TGTGCCAGCAGTTTAGGGGGCGGGATAGCCACCTACAATGAGCAGTTCTTC.

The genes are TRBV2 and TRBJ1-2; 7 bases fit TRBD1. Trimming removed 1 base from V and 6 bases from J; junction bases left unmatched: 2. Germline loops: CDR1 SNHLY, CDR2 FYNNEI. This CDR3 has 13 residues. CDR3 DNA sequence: TGTGCCAGCAGTGAAGACAGGGGTAATGGCTACACCTTC. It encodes CASSEDRGNGYTF.

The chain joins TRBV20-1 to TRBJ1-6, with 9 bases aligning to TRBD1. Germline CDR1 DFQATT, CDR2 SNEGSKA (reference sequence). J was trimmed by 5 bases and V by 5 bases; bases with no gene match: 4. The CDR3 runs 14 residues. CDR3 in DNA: TGCAGTGCTGTAACAGGGGGCAATAATTCACCCCTCCACTTT. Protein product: CSAVTGGNNSPLHF.

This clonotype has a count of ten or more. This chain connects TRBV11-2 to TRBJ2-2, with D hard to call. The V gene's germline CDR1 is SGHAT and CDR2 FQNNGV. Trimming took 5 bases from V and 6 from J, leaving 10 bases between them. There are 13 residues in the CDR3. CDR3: CASSPSRAGELFF. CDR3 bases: TGTGCCAGCAGCCCATCCCGGGCCGGGGAGCTGTTTTTT. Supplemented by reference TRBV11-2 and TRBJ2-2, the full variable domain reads EAGVAQSPRYKIIEKRQSVAFWCNPISGHATLYWYQQILGQGPKLLIQFQNNGVVDDSQLPKDRFSAERLKGVDSTLKIQPAKLEDSAVYLCASSPSRAGELFFGEGSRLTVL.

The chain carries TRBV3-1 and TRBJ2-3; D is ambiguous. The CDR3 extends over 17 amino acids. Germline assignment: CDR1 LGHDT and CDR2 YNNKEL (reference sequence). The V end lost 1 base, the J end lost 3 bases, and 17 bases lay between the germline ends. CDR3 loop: CASSQGPGHPITDTQYF. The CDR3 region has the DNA TGTGCCAGCAGCCAAGGACCAGGCCACCCAATAACAGATACGCAGTATTTT.